The rows below give T cell receptor beta chains drawn from one sample of a study of blood T cell repertoires in COVID-19. TCRdb's copy holds only in-frame clones and misses some; the assay was immunoSEQ multiplex PCR. Of over 250,000 clones in the sample, approximately 90% were seen once. Sequencing was carried out using PBMCs or T cells enriched from blood (not recorded which). These receptor sequences come from a woman aged 55-70 years in a cohort exposed to, infected with or recovered from COVID-19 (not recorded which). Each CDR3 is given with its conserved first and last residue. A D gene is named only where the DNA matches it firmly. The size of a clone is reported for some rows only, either as once, few or many, or as a class for expanded clones.

d_gene,j_gene,v_gene,abundance,CDR3nt,CDR3aa
TRBD2,TRBJ2-1,TRBV10-1,once,TGCGCCAGCAGTCCCGGGACTAGCGTGAATCGATACAATGAGCAGTTCTTC,CASSPGTSVNRYNEQFF
TRBD1,TRBJ1-2,TRBV27,NA,TGTGCCAGCAGTTTTAAGCCCGGGACAGGGGGAGGCTACACCTTC,CASSFKPGTGGGYTF
NA,TRBJ1-2,TRBV28,NA,TGTGCCATCACCTCAACTCCAGGCCCTTATGGCTACACCTTC,CAITSTPGPYGYTF
NA,TRBJ1-5,TRBV19,NA,TGTGCCAGTAGTGGAGAGGGAGGATGGGCTAATCAGCCCCAGCATTTT,CASSGEGGWANQPQHF
NA,TRBJ2-7,TRBV10-3,NA,TGTGCCATCAGTGATCTTTTCAGGGGATACGCCTACGAGCAGTACTTC,CAISDLFRGYAYEQYF
TRBD1,TRBJ2-7,TRBV4-1,NA,TGCGCCAGCAGCCAAGATGTCGGGACAGGGCTATACGAGCAGTACTTC,CASSQDVGTGLYEQYF
NA,TRBJ2-1,TRBV7-9,NA,TGTGCCAGCAGCTTGCAGGGGGGTTACAATGAGCAGTTCTTC,CASSLQGGYNEQFF
TRBD2,TRBJ2-1,TRBV14,NA,TGTGCCAGCAGCCAACTAGCAGCGGGAAAGCGCGATGAGCAGTTCTTC,CASSQLAAGKRDEQFF
TRBD2,TRBJ2-3,TRBV6-2/TRBV6-3,NA,TGTGCCAGCAGCTCACCGGGACTAGCCAAATCAGATACGCAGTATTTT,CASSSPGLAKSDTQYF
TRBD2,TRBJ2-2,TRBV6-2/TRBV6-3,NA,TGTGCCAGCAGTTTGACAAGGGGTAGCGGGAACCCCGGGGAGCTGTTTTTT,CASSLTRGSGNPGELFF
NA,TRBJ2-5,TRBV19,NA,TGTGCCAGTAGTAGGAGGCTTTTGGAGACCCAGTACTTC,CASSRRLLETQYF
NA,TRBJ2-5,TRBV6-2/TRBV6-3,once,TGTGCCAGCAGTTACTCCCGGGAGACCCAGTACTTC,CASSYSRETQYF
TRBD1,TRBJ2-3,TRBV7-9,NA,TGTGCCAGCAGCGGATTCGACAGGGGAACAGATACGCAGTATTTT,CASSGFDRGTDTQYF
NA,TRBJ2-2,TRBV21-1,NA,TGTGCCAGCAGCCACGAGGTAGCGGGAACATTTAGTAACACCGGGGAGCTGTTTTTT,CASSHEVAGTFSNTGELFF
TRBD1,TRBJ1-2,TRBV18,NA,TGTGCCAGCTCACGTCGGGACAGGGGAGCTAACTATGGCTACACCTTC,CASSRRDRGANYGYTF
TRBD1,TRBJ2-1,TRBV2,NA,TGTGCCAGCAGTGGGAACAGGGGGCTTAGTGAGCAGTTCTTC,CASSGNRGLSEQFF
NA,TRBJ2-7,TRBV28,NA,TGTGCCAGCAGTAGCGGAGGGGGGGATTACGAGCAGTACTTC,CASSSGGGDYEQYF
NA,TRBJ2-1,TRBV7-2,NA,TGTGCCAGCAGCTTAACCTGGCAGGGTAATGAGCAGTTCTTC,CASSLTWQGNEQFF
TRBD2,TRBJ2-3,TRBV11-2,NA,TGTGCCAGCAGTCCAATAGCGGGCTTCACAGATACGCAGTATTTT,CASSPIAGFTDTQYF
TRBD2,TRBJ2-1,TRBV11-2,NA,TGTGCCAGCAGCCCCTGGACTAGCGAATTTGAGCAGTTCTTC,CASSPWTSEFEQFF
NA,TRBJ1-1,TRBV6-5,NA,TGTGCCAGCAGGAAAGGGGGACACCTGAACACTGAAGCTTTCTTT,CASRKGGHLNTEAFF
NA,TRBJ2-1,TRBV13,NA,TGTGCCAGCAGCTTAGTAGCGGAAGCCTACAATGAGCAGTTCTTC,CASSLVAEAYNEQFF
TRBD2,TRBJ2-3,TRBV5-1,few,TGCGCCAGCAGCTTAAGCCCCGCGGGAGGGTCAGATACGCAGTATTTT,CASSLSPAGGSDTQYF
NA,TRBJ1-4,TRBV6-4,NA,TGTGCCAGCAGTCCTGTCCGGGGAAAACTGTTTTTT,CASSPVRGKLFF
NA,TRBJ1-2,TRBV12-3/TRBV12-4,NA,TGTGCCAGCAGTTGGGCTTATGGCTACACCTTC,CASSWAYGYTF
NA,TRBJ2-1,TRBV4-2,few,TGTGCCAGCAGCCAAAGACTTTACAATGAGCAGTTCTTC,CASSQRLYNEQFF
NA,TRBJ1-1,TRBV27,NA,TGTGCCAGCAGTCCCCAGGGGTACGAAGCTTTCTTT,CASSPQGYEAFF
NA,TRBJ2-1,TRBV9,NA,TGTGCCAGCAGCGTAGCTGAGACTAGTATCAATGAGCAGTTCTTC,CASSVAETSINEQFF
NA,TRBJ1-1,TRBV6-5,NA,TGTGCCAGCAGTTCCCCCCGGTTTGGCACTGAAGCTTTCTTT,CASSSPRFGTEAFF
TRBD2,TRBJ2-3,TRBV10-3,NA,TGTGCAAGCGGGAGGAGCACAGATACGCAGTATTTT,CASGRSTDTQYF
TRBD2,TRBJ2-1,TRBV4-2,once,TGTGCCAGCAGCCAGGGTAGCGGGACGGCGTACAATGAGCAGTTCTTC,CASSQGSGTAYNEQFF
NA,TRBJ2-1,TRBV2,once,TGTGCCAGCCTACTTACGCTCGTCAATGAGCAGTTCTTC,CASLLTLVNEQFF
TRBD1,TRBJ2-2,TRBV18,NA,TGTGCCAGCTCACCAGGAGGACAGGTTAACACCGGGGAGCTGTTTTTT,CASSPGGQVNTGELFF
TRBD1,TRBJ2-5,TRBV3-1/TRBV3-2,NA,TGTGCCAGCAGCCAGGGACAGGGTAAAGAGACCCAGTACTTC,CASSQGQGKETQYF
NA,TRBJ2-7,TRBV6-2/TRBV6-3,NA,TGTGCCAGCAGTTACGCGGGAGAGCAGTACTTC,CASSYAGEQYF
NA,TRBJ2-1,TRBV20-1,NA,TGCAGTGCACAGCGGTACAATGAGCAGTTCTTC,CSAQRYNEQFF
NA,TRBJ2-7,TRBV18,NA,TGTGCCAGCTCACAGGGGCCCCCCCCCTACGAGCAGTACTTC,CASSQGPPPYEQYF
TRBD2,TRBJ2-3,TRBV6-5,NA,TGTGCCAGCAGTCCTAGCGGCCCTTTGATTGGTACGCAGTATTTT,CASSPSGPLIGTQYF
TRBD1,TRBJ1-5,TRBV7-9,few,TGTGCCAGCAGCCCCGGACAGGGGGCTCGTAACAATCAGCCCCAGCATTTT,CASSPGQGARNNQPQHF
NA,TRBJ2-7,TRBV7-3,NA,TGTGCCGGCGACCGGGTCCCCCCCCACGAGCAGTACTTC,CAGDRVPPHEQYF
NA,TRBJ1-1,TRBV27,NA,TGTGCCAGCAGTAAGCGAAGGACGGGGGTGGACACTGAAGCTTTCTTT,CASSKRRTGVDTEAFF
NA,TRBJ2-7,TRBV5-4,NA,TGTGCCAGCAGCTTCTACAGGGACACCTACGAGCAGTACTTC,CASSFYRDTYEQYF
NA,TRBJ2-7,TRBV28,NA,TGTGCCAGCAGTTGGGGGGGCAGGGAGTACGAGCAGTACTTC,CASSWGGREYEQYF
NA,TRBJ2-2,TRBV7-3,NA,TGTGCCAGCAGCTTAATGGCGGCTGGGACCGGGGAGCTGTTTTTT,CASSLMAAGTGELFF
NA,TRBJ2-7,TRBV12-3/TRBV12-4,NA,TGTGCCAGCAGCCCCAGGGTCGGCGAGCAGTACTTC,CASSPRVGEQYF
NA,TRBJ1-5,TRBV30,NA,TGTGCCTGGAGTGAGGGCACGGGACAGCCCCAGCATTTT,CAWSEGTGQPQHF
NA,TRBJ1-5,TRBV21-1,NA,TGTGCCAGCAGCATCCGGGACAGGGTCGATCAGCCCCAGCATTTT,CASSIRDRVDQPQHF
NA,TRBJ2-1,TRBV28,NA,TGTGCCAGCAGTCTAAGGACCCGACTAAAGCAGTTCTTC,CASSLRTRLKQFF
NA,TRBJ1-1,TRBV7-9,NA,TGTGCCAGCATGGCGAGGTTTAACACTGAAGCTTTCTTT,CASMARFNTEAFF
TRBD2,TRBJ2-3,TRBV7-2,few,TGTGCCAGCAGCCGTGTTAGCGGGAGGTCCGCAGATACGCAGTATTTT,CASSRVSGRSADTQYF
TRBD2,TRBJ2-1,TRBV5-1,NA,TGCGCCAGCAGCTTTTTAGCGGGAGCCGACAATGAGCAGTTCTTC,CASSFLAGADNEQFF
NA,TRBJ2-6,TRBV19,NA,TGTGCCAGTAGTATCTCGTCTGGGGCCAACGTCCTGACTTTC,CASSISSGANVLTF
NA,TRBJ2-7,TRBV14,NA,TGTGCCAGCTCGAAGATAGGAGTCTACGAGCAGTACTTC,CASSKIGVYEQYF
TRBD1,TRBJ2-5,TRBV28,NA,TGTGCCAGCAGTGATCCTCGAGGGGAAGGGGGCGATGAGACCCAGTACTTC,CASSDPRGEGGDETQYF
NA,TRBJ2-2,TRBV27,NA,TGTGCCAGCCGCCTTGAGGGACTCACCGGGGAGCTGTTTTTT,CASRLEGLTGELFF
TRBD2,TRBJ2-1,TRBV7-2,once,TGTGCCAGCAGCTTCAGTATTGGCGGGAGGGTTGGTGAGCAGTTCTTC,CASSFSIGGRVGEQFF
TRBD1,TRBJ1-5,TRBV3-1/TRBV3-2,few,TGTGCCAGCAGCCAAACAGGGGGCGCAGGTCAGCCCCAGCATTTT,CASSQTGGAGQPQHF
NA,TRBJ1-2,TRBV9,NA,TGTGCCAGCACCGGTGGGGGCGCGAACTATGGCTACACCTTC,CASTGGGANYGYTF
NA,TRBJ2-1,TRBV5-1,NA,TGCGCCAGCAGCTTGGCTCTAGCGAATGAGCAGTTCTTC,CASSLALANEQFF